Each of the 29 T cell receptor beta chains below was sequenced from the same sample in a study of T cells in Graves' hyperthyroidism and ophthalmopathy (dated 2019 in TCRdb). The receptor library was made with multiplex PCR. Sequencing instrument: Illumina HiSeq 2000. The TCR beta CDR3 regions were amplified from RNA transcripts. A first-round RT-PCR of the TCR CDR3 used the HTBI primer set with the Qiagen OneStep RT-PCR kit. TCRdb passed the public sequencing reads through fastp at Q25 and MiXCR, retaining productive beta sequences. Rows merge per CDR3 protein into single entries with the most common DNA and genes. Recorded for this sample are under 40,000 distinct CDR3 sequences; around 53% of them occurred a single time. The ten largest clones add up to around a quarter of the sample. Input material: blood. Receptor source: a woman aged 35 to 49 with Graves' ophthalmopathy.

The V and J genes are TRBV20-1 and TRBJ2-1; D ambiguous. Germline V gives CDR1 DFQATT, CDR2 SNEGSKA (reference sequence). The CDR3 has 15 residues. With 1 base removed from V and 10 bases from J, the gap between germline ends came to 20 bases. This CDR3 is CSARAPNTDTGEQFF. DNA of the CDR3: TGCAGTGCTAGAGCACCTAACACTGACACCGGGGAGCAGTTCTTC.

This sequence joins TRBV12-5 and TRBJ1-4; D is ambiguous. This CDR3 contains 12 residues. CDR1 and CDR2 (germline): LGHNT, FRNRAP. V lost 5 bases to trimming and J lost 8 bases, with 9 bases between them. In nucleotides, the CDR3 is TGTGCTAGTGGTCACGAGACCGAAAAACTGTTTTTT. This encodes CASGHETEKLFF.

In its sample, this clonotype was seen many times. This chain links TRBV7-3 with TRBJ2-5; TRBD1 might be the D (6 bases). There are 15 residues in the CDR3. The V end lost 4 bases, the J end lost 5 bases, and 17 bases lay between the germline ends. Per germline, CDR1 SGHTA and CDR2 FQGTGA. The CDR3 region has the DNA TGTGCCAGCAGCTCGCCGGGACAACTTAATGAGACCCAGTACTTC. Its translation is CASSSPGQLNETQYF.

The chain couples TRBV7-3 to TRBJ2-5, with D perhaps TRBD2 (6 bases). CDR1 and CDR2 from the germline V gene are SGHTA and FQGTGA. The CDR3 totals 17 residues. V lost 2 bases to trimming and J lost 2 bases, with 18 bases between them. The DNA for the CDR3 is TGTGCCAGCAGCTTACGGGACTGGCGGGGAAGTCAAGAGACCCAGTACTTC. Protein sequence: CASSLRDWRGSQETQYF.

This CDR3 is CATSSPGLAGGTYEQYF. As DNA, the CDR3 is TGTGCCACCAGTTCACCGGGACTAGCGGGAGGAACCTACGAGCAGTACTTC. This chain joins TRBV24-1 and TRBJ2-7; TRBD2 aligns across 15 bases. Trimming removed 6 bases from V and 2 bases from J; junction bases left unmatched: 7. CDR1 and CDR2 from the germline V gene are KGHDR and SFDVKD. This CDR3 has 17 amino acids.

By sample fraction, this clonotype is medium-sized (0.01 to 0.1%). The chain carries TRBV20-1 and TRBJ2-7, with 10 nucleotides matching TRBD2. CDR1 and CDR2 (germline): DFQATT, SNEGSKA (reference sequence). CDR3 length: 14 amino acids. The V and J ends lost 5 bases and 0 bases, in that order; junction bases with no gene match: 4. The CDR3 here is CSALAGGSSYEQYF. For the CDR3, the DNA is TGCAGTGCTTTAGCGGGAGGTTCCTCCTACGAGCAGTACTTC.

As for this clonotype: The CDR3 end shows no conserved phenylalanine or tryptophan, and so a read error is likely. The DNA is omitted, as the CDR3 cannot be located on it reliably, and the CDR3 follows TCRdb's listing. The rearrangement joins TRBV12-3 or TRBV12-4 to TRBJ1-4. The CDR3 adds up to 11 amino acids, both ends counted. The CDR3 region is CASSLWGRQAG.

CDR3 in DNA: TGTGCCAGCAGCATAAGCGGGAGGGCCTACGAGCAGTACTTC. This encodes CASSISGRAYEQYF. The chain carries TRBV11-3 and TRBJ2-7, with 10 bases lining up with TRBD2. Per the germline V gene, CDR1 is SGHNT and CDR2 is YENEEA. V gave up 5 bases and J gave up 2 bases; unmatched junction bases: 3. This CDR3 region has 14 residues.

About this clonotype itself: The conserved closing phenylalanine or tryptophan is absent in this CDR3, likely reflecting a read error. CDR3 DNA sequence: TGTGCCAGCAGTCATCCTAGCGGGAGACTTATTTCGGAGCAGTACATC. This gives the protein CASSHPSGRLISEQYI. This chain uses TRBV6-6 with TRBJ2-7, with 10 nucleotides matching TRBD2. Per germline, CDR1 MNHNY and CDR2 SVGAGI (reference sequence). This CDR3 is built from 16 residues. The V gene end was trimmed by 5 bases and the J gene end by 7 bases; junction bases not matched to a gene: 14.

The table lists this clonotype with many counts. The gene calls are TRBV4-2 and TRBJ2-7, with 9 nucleotides matching TRBD1. Germline V lookup: CDR1 LGHNA, CDR2 YNFKEQ. The length of the CDR3 is 15 residues. V trimming: 4 bases; J trimming: 6 bases; junction bases outside the gene matches: 10. The DNA of the CDR3 is TGTGCCAGCAGCCCCGGGACAGGGATCGTTCCCGAGCAGTACTTC. It specifies CASSPGTGIVPEQYF.

The J gene is TRBJ1-6, the V gene TRBV10-2, with 9 bases fitting TRBD1. The J segment lost 6 bases and the V segment lost 10 bases, leaving 10 bases of the junction unmatched. Per germline, CDR1 WSHSY and CDR2 SAAADI. The CDR3 is 15 amino acids. Here the CDR3 DNA reads TGCGCCACCTCCAGGACAGGGGCGGCTAATTCACCCCTCCACTTT. Protein product: CATSRTGAANSPLHF.

At least ten counts were recorded for this clonotype. Here the CDR3 reads CASSPVGTSGRASYEQYF. CDR3 DNA: TGTGCCAGCAGCCCTGTTGGGACTAGCGGGAGGGCCTCCTACGAGCAGTACTTC. The J gene is TRBJ2-7, the V gene TRBV11-3; 16 nucleotides agree with TRBD2. This CDR3 region has 18 residues. Germline V CDR1 and CDR2: SGHNT, YENEEA. The V gene end was trimmed by 5 bases and the J gene end by 0 bases; junction bases not matched to a gene: 7.

Within the sample, this clonotype is medium-sized (0.01 to 0.1%). The rearrangement links TRBV7-2 to TRBJ2-5; TRBD2 is a possible D gene (6 bases). The CDR3 runs to 12 residues. CDR1 and CDR2 from the germline V gene are SGHTA and FQGNSA. The V gene lost 10 bases and the J gene lost 5 bases, with 14 bases spanning the gap. The CDR3 coding sequence is TGTGCCACCAGTGCGGGGATGGAGACCCAGTACTTC. Its translation: CATSAGMETQYF.

This clonotype was detected many times. The CDR3 nucleotides are TGTGCCACCAGAGGGACAGTCCCTAATTCACCCCTCCACTTT. This codes for CATRGTVPNSPLHF. V gene TRBV27 combines with J gene TRBJ1-6; 7 positions agree with TRBD1. Germline V CDR1 and CDR2: MNHEY, SMNVEV (reference sequence). V dropped 10 bases and J dropped 6; count of bases not matched to a gene: 9. This CDR3 comprises 14 residues.

In this sample, this clonotype turned up many times. The J gene is TRBJ1-6, the V gene TRBV3-1; D uncertain. V shed 0 bases and J shed 9 bases, with 6 bases lying between them. CDR3 length: 13 amino acids. Germline assignment: CDR1 LGHDT and CDR2 YNNKEL (reference sequence). The CDR3: CASSQEGISPLHF. DNA for the CDR3: TGTGCCAGCAGCCAAGAGGGCATTTCACCCCTCCACTTT.

The rearrangement joins TRBV10-2 to TRBJ1-3; D is unresolved. V was pared by 7 bases and J by 0 bases, with 4 bases between. CDR1 is WSHSY and CDR2 is SAAADI in the germline V gene. This CDR3 is 12 amino acids long. CDR3 region: CASTISGNTIYF. CDR3 bases: TGCGCCAGCACGATCTCTGGAAACACCATATATTTT.

This clonotype showed up many times. The chain combines TRBV6-5 with TRBJ2-2, with D tentatively TRBD1 or TRBD2 (5 bases each). The germline CDR1 and CDR2 sequences are MNHEY and SVGAGI. V lost 4 bases, J lost 4 bases, and 16 bases lay in between. The CDR3 totals 16 residues. The CDR3 sequence is CASSWGSDGPTGELFF. CDR3 sequence (DNA): TGTGCCAGCAGTTGGGGGTCTGATGGGCCCACCGGGGAGCTGTTTTTT.

To note about this clonotype: Given the absence of the conserved phenylalanine or tryptophan at the CDR3 end, a read error is likely. It is unclear where the CDR3 begins or ends on the DNA, so no DNA is shown, and the CDR3 is as TCRdb lists it. V gene TRBV7-2 combines with J gene TRBJ2-5; TRBD1, the table's D call, lacks a check against the DNA. CDR1 and CDR2 (germline): SGHTA, FQGNSA. The CDR3 sequence runs 8 residues, both termini included. The CDR3 here is CASSLEGG.

This clonotype was seen a single time. The chain combines TRBV7-6 with TRBJ2-1; 11 bases fit TRBD2. This CDR3 spans 15 amino acids. Per germline, CDR1 SGHVS and CDR2 FNYEAQ. The V gene end was trimmed by 6 bases and the J gene end by 6 bases; junction bases not matched to a gene: 7. The CDR3 bases are TGTGCCAGCAGGTCTCTAGCGGGAGGCGCCAATGAGCAGTTCTTC. It specifies CASRSLAGGANEQFF.

This clonotype was seen at least ten times. Just one base apart from a much larger clone, this may be a read error. The chain combines TRBV7-9 with TRBJ2-7; the D is unclear. Germline values: CDR1 SEHNR, CDR2 FQNEAQ (reference sequence). Deletions cut 5 bases from V and 2 bases from J, with 4 bases between. The CDR3 has 11 amino acids. CDR3 coding DNA: TGTGCCAGCAGCGTTGCCTACGAGCAGTACTTC. The encoded protein is CASSVAYEQYF. Based on the CDR3 plus reference TRBV7-9 and TRBJ2-7, the full variable domain is DTGVSQNPRHKITKRGQNVTFRCDPISEHNRLYWYRQTLGQGPEFLTYFQNEAQLEKSRLLSDRFSAERPKGSFSTLEIQRTEQGDSAMYLCASSVAYEQYFGPGTRLTVT.

Only one count was recorded for this clonotype. At one end, the junction sequence differs from germline, possibly due to a read error. V is TRBV5-1 and J is TRBJ2-2; 7 nucleotides line up with TRBD1. The CDR3 length is 15 residues. Per the germline V gene, CDR1 is SGHRS and CDR2 is YFSETQ. CDR3 sequence reads: CASRPGTDNTGELVF. DNA for the CDR3: TGCGCCAGCAGACCCGGGACAGATAACACCGGGGAGCTGGTTTTT.

This clonotype was counted once. The chain joins TRBV6-2 or TRBV6-3 to TRBJ2-5; the match to TRBD2 covers 12 bases. V lost 0 bases to trimming and J lost 4 bases; unmatched junction nucleotides: 6. Germline CDR1 MNHEY, CDR2 SVGEGT. The CDR3 consists of 17 residues. CDR3 amino acids: CASSYSEASGGAETQYF. The CDR3 DNA sequence: TGTGCCAGCAGTTACTCCGAAGCTAGCGGGGGGGCAGAGACCCAGTACTTC.

In this sample, this clonotype turned up many times. The V gene is TRBV28, the J gene TRBJ1-1, with D maybe TRBD1 (6 bases). Germline V gene lookup returns CDR1 MDHEN and CDR2 SYDVKM. V shed 1 base and J shed 5 bases, with 8 bases lying between them. This CDR3 contains 13 residues. The CDR3 here is CASSLLQGTEAFF. Written as DNA, the CDR3 is TGTGCCAGCAGTTTATTACAGGGTACTGAAGCTTTCTTT. The variable domain in full, completed from reference TRBV28 and TRBJ1-1, reads DVKVTQSSRYLVKRTGEKVFLECVQDMDHENMFWYRQDPGLGLRLIYFSYDVKMKEKGDIPEGYSVSREKKERFSLILESASTNQTSMYLCASSLLQGTEAFFGQGTRLTVV.

The chain carries TRBV7-9 and TRBJ1-5; D might be TRBD1 (5 bases). The ends were cut back, 1 base at V and 10 bases at J, with 11 bases in the middle. The CDR3 consists of 13 residues. Germline CDR1 and CDR2: SEHNR and FQNEAQ (reference sequence). CDR3 residues: CASSLGGMNPQHF. The CDR3 nucleotides are TGTGCCAGCAGCTTAGGGGGGATGAATCCCCAGCATTTT.

This clonotype was recorded at least ten times. The chain uses TRBV6-6 and TRBJ2-7; TRBD1 agrees at 7 bases. CDR1 MNHNY and CDR2 SVGAGI come from the germline V gene (reference sequence). V lost 6 bases to trimming and J lost 2 bases; unmatched junction nucleotides: 4. This CDR3 spans 13 amino acids. The CDR3 here is CASRGTDAYEQYF. CDR3 DNA sequence: TGTGCCAGCAGGGGGACAGACGCCTACGAGCAGTACTTC.

This clonotype occurred a few times. V and J are TRBV19 and TRBJ2-3, with 7 positions matching TRBD2. Germline V gives CDR1 LNHDA, CDR2 SQIVND (reference sequence). This CDR3 is built from 13 residues. After removal of 3 bases from V and 11 bases from J, the junction contained 8 bases not matched to a gene. The chain's CDR3 is CASSMGGLNEQYF. For the CDR3, the DNA is TGTGCCAGTAGTATGGGAGGGCTCAATGAGCAGTATTTT.

This clonotype was seen a few times. The V gene is TRBV30, the J gene TRBJ2-3; D is undetermined. V was clipped by 4 bases and J by 5 bases, with 10 bases between them. The CDR3 is 12 amino acids. Germline-derived CDR1 and CDR2 are GTSNPN and SVGIG (reference sequence). Written as DNA, the CDR3 is TGTGCCTGGAAAAGTCTGGGAGATACGCAGTATTTT. This codes for CAWKSLGDTQYF.

V gene TRBV12-3 or TRBV12-4 combines with J gene TRBJ1-2; no clear D. The CDR3 is 14 residues long. V lost 1 base and J lost 4, with 10 bases in between. The CDR3 nucleotides read TGTGCCAGCAGTTTAGGGAATTTAGGCTATGGCTACACCTTC. Protein product: CASSLGNLGYGYTF.

This clonotype came up many times. The V gene is TRBV7-9, the J gene TRBJ2-3, with TRBD2 matching 11 bases. CDR3 length: 15 residues. The V gene's germline CDR1 is SEHNR and CDR2 FQNEAQ (reference sequence). The J segment lost 4 bases and the V segment lost 5 bases, leaving 5 bases of the junction unmatched. CDR3 protein: CASSPGGLAADTQYF. The CDR3 DNA reads as TGTGCCAGCAGCCCAGGGGGACTAGCGGCAGATACGCAGTATTTT.